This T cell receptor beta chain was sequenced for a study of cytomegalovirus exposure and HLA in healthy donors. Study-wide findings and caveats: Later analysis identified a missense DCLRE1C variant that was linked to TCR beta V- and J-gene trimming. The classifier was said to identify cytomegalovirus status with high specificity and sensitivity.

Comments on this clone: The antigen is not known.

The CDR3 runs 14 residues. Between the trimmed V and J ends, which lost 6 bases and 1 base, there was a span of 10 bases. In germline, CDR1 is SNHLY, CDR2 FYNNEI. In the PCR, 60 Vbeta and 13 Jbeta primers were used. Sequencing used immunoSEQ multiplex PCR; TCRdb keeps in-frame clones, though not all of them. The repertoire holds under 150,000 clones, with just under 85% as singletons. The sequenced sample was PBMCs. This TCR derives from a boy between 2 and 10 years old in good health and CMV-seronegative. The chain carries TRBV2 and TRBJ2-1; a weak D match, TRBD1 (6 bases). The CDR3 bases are TGTGCCAGCAGGGCAAGGGGGTCCTACAATGAGCAGTTCTTC. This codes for CASRARGSYNEQFF.